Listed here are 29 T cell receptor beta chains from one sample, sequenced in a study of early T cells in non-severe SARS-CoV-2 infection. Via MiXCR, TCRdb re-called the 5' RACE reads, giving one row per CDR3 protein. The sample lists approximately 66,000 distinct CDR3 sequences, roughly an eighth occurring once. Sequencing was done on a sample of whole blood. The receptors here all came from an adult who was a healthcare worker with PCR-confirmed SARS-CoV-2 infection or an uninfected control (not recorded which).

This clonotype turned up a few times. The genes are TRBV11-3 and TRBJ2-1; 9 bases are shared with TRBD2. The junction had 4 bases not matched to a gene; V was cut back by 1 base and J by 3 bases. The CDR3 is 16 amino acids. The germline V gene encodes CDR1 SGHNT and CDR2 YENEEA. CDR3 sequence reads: CASSLGLADFYNEQFF. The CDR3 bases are TGTGCCAGCAGCTTAGGACTAGCGGACTTCTACAATGAGCAGTTCTTC. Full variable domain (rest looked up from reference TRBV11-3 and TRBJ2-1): EAGVVQSPRYKIIEKKQPVAFWCNPISGHNTLYWYLQNLGQGPELLIRYENEEAVDDSQLPKDRFSAERLKGVDSTLKIQPAELGDSAVYLCASSLGLADFYNEQFFGPGTRLTVL.

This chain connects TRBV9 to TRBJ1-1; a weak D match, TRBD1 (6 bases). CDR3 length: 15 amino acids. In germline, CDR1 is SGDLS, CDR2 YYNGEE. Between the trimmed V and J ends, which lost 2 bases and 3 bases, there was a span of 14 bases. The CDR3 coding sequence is TGTGCCAGCAGCGTTGGGGGCGGGTGGGACACTGAAGCTTTCTTT. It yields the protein CASSVGGGWDTEAFF.

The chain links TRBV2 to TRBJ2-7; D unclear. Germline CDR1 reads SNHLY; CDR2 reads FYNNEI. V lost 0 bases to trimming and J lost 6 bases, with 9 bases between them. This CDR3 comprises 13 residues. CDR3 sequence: CASSEARGTEQYF. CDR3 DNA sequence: TGTGCCAGCAGTGAAGCGCGTGGCACCGAGCAGTACTTC.

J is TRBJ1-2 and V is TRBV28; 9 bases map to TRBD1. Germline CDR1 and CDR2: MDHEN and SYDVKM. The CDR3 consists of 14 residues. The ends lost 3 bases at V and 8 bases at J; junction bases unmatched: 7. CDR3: CASSLAGTGKGYTF. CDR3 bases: TGTGCCAGCAGTTTGGCCGGGACAGGGAAGGGCTACACCTTC.

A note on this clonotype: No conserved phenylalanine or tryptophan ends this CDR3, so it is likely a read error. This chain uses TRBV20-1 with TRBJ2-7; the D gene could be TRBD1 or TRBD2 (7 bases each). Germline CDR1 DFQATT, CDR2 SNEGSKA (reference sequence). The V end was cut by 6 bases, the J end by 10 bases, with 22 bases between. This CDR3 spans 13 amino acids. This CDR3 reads CSARGGQPSHQYI. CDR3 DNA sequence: TGCAGTGCGAGGGGGGGACAGCCGTCTCATCAGTACATC.

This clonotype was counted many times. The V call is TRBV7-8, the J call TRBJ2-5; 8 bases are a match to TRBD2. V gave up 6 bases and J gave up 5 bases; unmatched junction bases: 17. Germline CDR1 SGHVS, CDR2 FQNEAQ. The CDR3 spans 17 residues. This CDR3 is CASRPVRAGERLETQYF. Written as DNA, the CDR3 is TGTGCCAGCAGACCAGTACGAGCGGGGGAACGTTTGGAGACCCAGTACTTC.

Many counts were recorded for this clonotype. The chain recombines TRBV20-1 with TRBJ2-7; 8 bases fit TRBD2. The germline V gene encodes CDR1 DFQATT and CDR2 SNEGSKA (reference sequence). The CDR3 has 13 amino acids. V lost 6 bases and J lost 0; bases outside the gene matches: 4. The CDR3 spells CSAQSGSSYEQYF. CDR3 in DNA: TGCAGTGCGCAAAGCGGGAGCTCCTACGAGCAGTACTTC.

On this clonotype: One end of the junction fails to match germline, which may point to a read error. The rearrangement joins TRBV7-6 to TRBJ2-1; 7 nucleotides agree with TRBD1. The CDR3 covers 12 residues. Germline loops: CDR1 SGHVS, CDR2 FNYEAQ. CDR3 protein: CVSSHRGHEQFF. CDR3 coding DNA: TGTGTCAGCAGTCACAGGGGACATGAGCAGTTCTTC.

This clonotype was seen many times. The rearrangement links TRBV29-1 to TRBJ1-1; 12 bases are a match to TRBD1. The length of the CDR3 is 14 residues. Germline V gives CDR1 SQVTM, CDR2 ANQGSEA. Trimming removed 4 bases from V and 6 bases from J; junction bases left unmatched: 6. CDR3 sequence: CSVGSGQGASEAFF. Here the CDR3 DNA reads TGCAGCGTTGGGTCGGGACAGGGGGCATCTGAAGCTTTCTTT.

In DNA form, the CDR3 reads TGTGCCAGCGGGGCCGGACTAGCAGGCCTCGAGCAGTACTTC. Translation: CASGAGLAGLEQYF. The genes are TRBV7-9 and TRBJ2-7; TRBD2 aligns across 8 bases. The CDR3 totals 14 residues. Trimming took 8 bases from V and 6 from J; bases not matched to a gene: 12. The germline gives CDR1 SEHNR, CDR2 FQNEAQ (reference sequence).

CDR3 DNA sequence: TGCAGCGTTAGATCGGCGGAGCAAGCAGATACGCAGTATTTT. Amino acid sequence: CSVRSAEQADTQYF. V usage is TRBV29-1 and J usage is TRBJ2-3; no clear D. V was cut by 5 bases and J by 4 bases, with 16 bases left in between. The CDR3 loop spans 14 amino acids. Germline values: CDR1 SQVTM, CDR2 ANQGSEA.

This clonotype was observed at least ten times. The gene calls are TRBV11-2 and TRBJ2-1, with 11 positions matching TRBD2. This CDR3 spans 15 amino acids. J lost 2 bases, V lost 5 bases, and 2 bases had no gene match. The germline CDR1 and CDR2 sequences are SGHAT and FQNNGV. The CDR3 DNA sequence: TGTGCCAGCAGCCTTAGCGGGAGGGCCTACAATGAGCAGTTCTTC. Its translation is CASSLSGRAYNEQFF.

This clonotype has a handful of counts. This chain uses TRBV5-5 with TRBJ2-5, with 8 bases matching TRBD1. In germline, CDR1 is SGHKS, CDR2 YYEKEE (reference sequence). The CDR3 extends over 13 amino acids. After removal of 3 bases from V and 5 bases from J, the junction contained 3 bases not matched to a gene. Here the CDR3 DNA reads TGTGCCAGCAGCTGGGACAGGAGGGAGACCCAGTACTTC. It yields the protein CASSWDRRETQYF.

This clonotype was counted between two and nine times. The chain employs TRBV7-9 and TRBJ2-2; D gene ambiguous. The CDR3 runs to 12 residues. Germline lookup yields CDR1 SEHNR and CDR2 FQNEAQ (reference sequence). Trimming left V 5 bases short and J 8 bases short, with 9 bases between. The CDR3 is CASSNSQGELFF. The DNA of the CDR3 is TGTGCCAGCAGCAACTCACAGGGGGAGCTGTTTTTT.

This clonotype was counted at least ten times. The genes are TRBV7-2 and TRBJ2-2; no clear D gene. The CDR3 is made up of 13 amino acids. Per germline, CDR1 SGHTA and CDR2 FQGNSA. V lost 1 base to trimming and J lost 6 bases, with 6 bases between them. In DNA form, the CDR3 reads TGTGCCAGCAGCTTAGTGGGCGCCGGGGAGCTGTTTTTT. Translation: CASSLVGAGELFF.

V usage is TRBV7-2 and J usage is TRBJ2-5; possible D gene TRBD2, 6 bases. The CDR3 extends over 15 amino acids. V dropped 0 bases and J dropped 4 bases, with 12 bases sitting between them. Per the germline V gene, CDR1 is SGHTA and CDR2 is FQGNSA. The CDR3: CASSLAPGAPETQYF. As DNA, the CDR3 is TGTGCCAGCAGCTTAGCTCCGGGAGCCCCAGAGACCCAGTACTTC.

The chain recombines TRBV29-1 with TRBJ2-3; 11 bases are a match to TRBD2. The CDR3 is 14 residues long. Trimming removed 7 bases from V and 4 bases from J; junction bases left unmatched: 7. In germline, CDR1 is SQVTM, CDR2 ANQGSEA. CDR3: CSGDSGRGPDTQYF. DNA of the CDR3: TGCAGCGGTGATAGCGGGAGGGGCCCAGATACGCAGTATTTT.

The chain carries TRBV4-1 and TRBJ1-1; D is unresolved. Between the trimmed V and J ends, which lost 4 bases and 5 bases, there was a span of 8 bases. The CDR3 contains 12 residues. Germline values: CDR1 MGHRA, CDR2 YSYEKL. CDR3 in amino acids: CASSLSRTEAFF. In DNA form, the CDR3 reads TGCGCCAGCAGCCTATCTAGGACTGAAGCTTTCTTT.

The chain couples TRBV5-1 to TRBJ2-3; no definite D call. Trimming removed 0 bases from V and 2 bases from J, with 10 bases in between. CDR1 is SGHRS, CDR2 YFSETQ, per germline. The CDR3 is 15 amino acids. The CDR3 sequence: CASSLGGSSTDTQYF. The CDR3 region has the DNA TGCGCCAGCAGCTTGGGTGGCAGCTCCACAGATACGCAGTATTTT. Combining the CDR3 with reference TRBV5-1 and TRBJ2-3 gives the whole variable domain KAGVTQTPRYLIKTRGQQVTLSCSPISGHRSVSWYQQTPGQGLQFLFEYFSETQRNKGNFPGRFSGRQFSNSRSEMNVSTLELGDSALYLCASSLGGSSTDTQYFGPGTRLTVL.

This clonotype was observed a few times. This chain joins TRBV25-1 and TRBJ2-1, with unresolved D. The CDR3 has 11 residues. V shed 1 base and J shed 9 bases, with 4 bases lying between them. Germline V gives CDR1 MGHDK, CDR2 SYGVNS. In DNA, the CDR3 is TGTGCCAGCAGTGAATTGGCTGAGCAGTTCTTC. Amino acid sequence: CASSELAEQFF.

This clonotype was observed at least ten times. The DNA for the CDR3 is TGTGCCAGCAGCCCCCGACAGGGTTTCAATGAGCAGTTCTTC. This translates into CASSPRQGFNEQFF. The gene calls are TRBV4-2 and TRBJ2-1; the match to TRBD1 covers 7 bases. CDR1 is LGHNA and CDR2 is YNFKEQ in the germline V gene. J gave up 6 bases and V 4 bases, and 6 bases lay outside the gene matches. The CDR3 runs to 14 residues.

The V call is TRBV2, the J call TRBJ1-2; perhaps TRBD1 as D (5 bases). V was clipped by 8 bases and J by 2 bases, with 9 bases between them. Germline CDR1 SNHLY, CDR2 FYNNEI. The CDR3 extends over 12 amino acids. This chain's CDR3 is CASSRENYGYTF. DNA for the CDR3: TGTGCCAGCTCCAGGGAAAACTATGGCTACACCTTC.

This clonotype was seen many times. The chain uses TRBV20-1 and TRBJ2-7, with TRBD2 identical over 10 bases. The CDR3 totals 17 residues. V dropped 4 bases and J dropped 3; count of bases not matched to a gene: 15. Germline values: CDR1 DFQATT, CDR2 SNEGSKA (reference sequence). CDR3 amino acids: CSAKLGLAGALNYEQYF. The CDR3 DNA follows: TGCAGTGCTAAGTTGGGTCTAGCGGGGGCTTTAAACTACGAGCAGTACTTC.

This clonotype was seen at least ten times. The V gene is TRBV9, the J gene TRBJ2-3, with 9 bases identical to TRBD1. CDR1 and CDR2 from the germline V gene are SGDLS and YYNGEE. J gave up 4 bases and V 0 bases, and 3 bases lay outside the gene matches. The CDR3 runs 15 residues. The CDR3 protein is CASSVEGTGSDTQYF. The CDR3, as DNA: TGTGCCAGCAGCGTAGAGGGGACAGGGTCAGATACGCAGTATTTT.

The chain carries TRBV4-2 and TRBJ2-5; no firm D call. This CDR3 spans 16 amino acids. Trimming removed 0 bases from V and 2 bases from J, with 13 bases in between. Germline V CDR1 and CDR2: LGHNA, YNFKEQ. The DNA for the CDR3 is TGTGCCAGCAGCCAAGATGTCAGCGCGCCTCAAGAGACCCAGTACTTC. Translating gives CASSQDVSAPQETQYF.

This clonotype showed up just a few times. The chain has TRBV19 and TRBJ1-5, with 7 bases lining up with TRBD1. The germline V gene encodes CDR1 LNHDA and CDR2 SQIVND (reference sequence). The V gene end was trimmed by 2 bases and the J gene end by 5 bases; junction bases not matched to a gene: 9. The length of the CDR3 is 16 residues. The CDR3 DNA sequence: TGTGCCAGTAGTATACAGCACCGGGACAGCGATCAGCCCCAGCATTTT. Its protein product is CASSIQHRDSDQPQHF.

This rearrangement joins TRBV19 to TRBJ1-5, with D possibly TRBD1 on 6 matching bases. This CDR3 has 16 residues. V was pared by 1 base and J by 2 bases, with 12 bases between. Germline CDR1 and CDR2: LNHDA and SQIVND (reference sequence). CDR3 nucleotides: TGTGCCAGTAGTATAGGGGACATCCGACGCAATCAGCCCCAGCATTTT. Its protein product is CASSIGDIRRNQPQHF.

CDR3 DNA: TGCGCCAGCAGCCATGATCCGGGTCAGTCCTACGAGCAGTACTTC. This sequence encodes CASSHDPGQSYEQYF. The chain is built from TRBV4-1 and TRBJ2-7; unclear D gene. The germline V gene has CDR1 MGHRA and CDR2 YSYEKL. This CDR3 spans 15 amino acids. The V gene lost 3 bases and the J gene lost 1 base, with 13 bases spanning the gap.

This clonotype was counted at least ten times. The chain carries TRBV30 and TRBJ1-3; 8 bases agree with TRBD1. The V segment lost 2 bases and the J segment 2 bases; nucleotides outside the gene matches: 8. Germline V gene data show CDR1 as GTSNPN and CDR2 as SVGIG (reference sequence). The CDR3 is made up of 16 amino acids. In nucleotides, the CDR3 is TGTGCCTGGAGTTCTTGGGGACAGGCAGCTGGAAACACCATATATTTT. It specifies CAWSSWGQAAGNTIYF.